Reported below is one T cell receptor (beta chain). The antigen remains undetermined. TCRdb keeps only in-frame clones here, not all; method: immunoSEQ multiplex PCR. Of over 20,000 clones in the sample, 70% to 75% are singletons; the top ten hold more than 15%. CD4+ T cells from unexposed donors were obtained before the COVID-19 pandemic (2011-2018). The cells were cultured for roughly 11 days before CD4+ T cells were isolated. Each well had a few million PBMCs in approximately 5.2% human AB serum with IL-2. Half the medium was replaced with IL-2 medium on days 3 and 7. The CDR3 runs 14 residues. Trimming removed 6 bases from V and 4 bases from J, with 15 bases in between. CDR1 MNHEY and CDR2 SVGAGI come from the germline V gene. The source of the sample is a study of CD4 T cells in relation to SARS-CoV-2 and coronaviruses. The overall study: After less than 11 days of antigen culture, PBMC TCR beta CDR3s were sequenced. Study-wide results and limits: Monoreactive clones expanded significantly more to SARS-CoV-2 than crossreactive clones did.

The clonotype comes from a human donor in good health. Sequencing used CD4+ T cells from PBMCs, cultured in vitro. The genes are TRBV6-5 and TRBJ1-2; D not resolved. The CDR3 sequence: CASSQNRVLYGYTF. Written as DNA, the CDR3 is TGTGCCAGCAGCCAAAACAGAGTTCTCTATGGCTACACCTTC.